There are a few counts of the clone carrying this T cell receptor (beta chain). The repertoire was sequenced with immunoSEQ multiplex PCR; TCRdb's copy has only in-frame clones and lacks some. The sample holds around 220,000 clones, approximately 81% seen once. The CDR3 consists of 16 residues. Looked up from germline, CDR1 is SGHAT and CDR2 is FQNNGV. Trimming at V came to 5 bases and at J to 3 bases, leaving 10 bases not matched to a gene. The record originates from a study of blood T cell repertoires in COVID-19. The V gene is TRBV11-2, the J gene TRBJ2-3, with TRBD1 matching over 8 bases. Material for sequencing was peripheral blood. This TCR was sampled from a man aged 30-40 years with active or convalescent COVID-19. As DNA, the CDR3 is TGTGCCAGCAGCCCCAGGGGGCGGATCGGTACAGATACGCAGTATTTT. Translating it yields CASSPRGRIGTDTQYF.